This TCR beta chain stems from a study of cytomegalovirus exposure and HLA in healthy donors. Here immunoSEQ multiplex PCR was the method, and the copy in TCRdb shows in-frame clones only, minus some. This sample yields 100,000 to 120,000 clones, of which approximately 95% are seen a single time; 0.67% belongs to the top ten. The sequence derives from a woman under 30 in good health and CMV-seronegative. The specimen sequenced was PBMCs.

This CDR3 reads CASSLSPPSDRSYEQYF. The CDR3 DNA sequence: TGTGCCAGCAGCCTCTCGCCGCCTAGTGACAGGTCCTACGAGCAGTACTTC. The chain combines TRBV7-2 with TRBJ2-7; weak D call: TRBD1 (6 bases). The CDR3 extends over 17 amino acids. The germline V and J ends were trimmed by 5 bases and 1 base, with 21 bases remaining between them. Germline CDR1 reads SGHTA; CDR2 reads FQGNSA. The full variable domain, with the rest looked up from reference TRBV7-2 and TRBJ2-7, is GAGVSQSPSNKVTEKGKDVELRCDPISGHTALYWYRQSLGQGLEFLIYFQGNSAPDKSGLPSDRFSAERTGGSVSTLTIQRTQQEDSAVYLCASSLSPPSDRSYEQYFGPGTRLTVT.